This TCR beta chain comes out of a study of CD8 T cells in Susac syndrome. RNA was extracted with the RNeasy kit, and a quantity of roughly 0.45 to 1 ug was reverse transcribed using random hexamers. Amplification of the TCR beta CDR3 was carried out by immunoSEQ multiplex PCR, which spanned a total of 54 Vbeta and 13 Jbeta segments. TCRdb itself ran the immunoSEQ multiplex PCR reads through MiXCR, one entry per CDR3 protein. The sample includes some 200,000 distinct CDR3 sequences, roughly 96% of them seen just once. TCR beta sequencing covered blood CD8+ and CD4+ T cells. The authors negatively isolated CD8+ and CD4+ T cells and FACS-enriched TEMRA cells. This clonotype showed up just once. Trimming took off 5 bases at V and 6 bases at J, with 4 bases between the two ends. Looked up from germline, CDR1 is SGHTA and CDR2 is FQGNSA. The CDR3 spans 11 residues.

The TCR originated in a human donor with multiple sclerosis. The sample comprised CD4+ T cells from PBMCs. The chain joins TRBV7-2 to TRBJ1-4; D gene unclear. DNA of the CDR3: TGTGCCAGCAGCAATGATGAAAAACTGTTTTTT. Translation: CASSNDEKLFF.